This T cell receptor beta chain is drawn from a study of T cell responses to AZD1222 COVID-19 vaccine. Study as a whole: It was second doses at about 4 or about 12 weeks that were pooled.

The ends lost 4 bases at V and 4 bases at J; junction bases unmatched: 3. The germline V gene has CDR1 MNHNS and CDR2 SASEGT. CDR3 length: 15 residues. General study findings and limits: Seropositive at baseline were only a handful of AZD1222 recipients. Females made up more of the donors, who were largely white British, and clonal diversity may have come out too low.

Profiled with immunoSEQ multiplex PCR; TCRdb holds only in-frame clones, not every one. The sample consists of about 93,000 clones, approximately 83% of them appearing once. With regard to this clone: The antigen remains unidentified.

This TCR was recovered from an adult in good health. Sequencing was performed on peripheral blood, taken on day 0 of AZD1222 vaccination. This rearrangement joins TRBV6-1 to TRBJ2-1, with 11 nucleotides matching TRBD2. In nucleotides, the CDR3 is TGTGCCAGCAGTGCGGGACTAGCGGCGTACAATGAGCAGTTCTTC. Translation gives CASSAGLAAYNEQFF.